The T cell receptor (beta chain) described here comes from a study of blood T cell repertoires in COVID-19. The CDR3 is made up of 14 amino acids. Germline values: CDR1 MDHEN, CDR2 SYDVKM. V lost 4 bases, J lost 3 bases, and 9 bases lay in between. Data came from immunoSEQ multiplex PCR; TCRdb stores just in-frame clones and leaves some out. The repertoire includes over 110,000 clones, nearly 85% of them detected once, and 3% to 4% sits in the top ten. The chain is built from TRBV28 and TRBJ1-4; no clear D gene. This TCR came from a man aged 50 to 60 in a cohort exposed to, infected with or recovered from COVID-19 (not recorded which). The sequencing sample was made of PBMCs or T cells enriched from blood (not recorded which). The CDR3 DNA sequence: TGTGCCAGCAGTTCCCCCTTCGCTAATGAAAAACTGTTTTTT. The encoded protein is CASSSPFANEKLFF.